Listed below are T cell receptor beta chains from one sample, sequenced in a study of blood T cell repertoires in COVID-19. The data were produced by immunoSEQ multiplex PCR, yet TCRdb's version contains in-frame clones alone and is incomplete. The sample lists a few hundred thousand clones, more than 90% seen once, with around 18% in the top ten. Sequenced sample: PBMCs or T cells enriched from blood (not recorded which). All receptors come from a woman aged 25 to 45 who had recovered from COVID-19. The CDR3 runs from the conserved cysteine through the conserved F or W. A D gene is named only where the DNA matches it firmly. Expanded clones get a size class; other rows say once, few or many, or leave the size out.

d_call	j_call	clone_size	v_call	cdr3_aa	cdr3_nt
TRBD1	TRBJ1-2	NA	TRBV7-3	CASSPLGTGAIYGYTF	TGTGCCAGCAGCCCTCTAGGGACAGGGGCTATCTATGGCTACACCTTC
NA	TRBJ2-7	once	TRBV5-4	CASSLAPRVSYEQYF	TGTGCCAGCAGCTTGGCCCCGCGGGTTTCCTACGAGCAGTACTTC
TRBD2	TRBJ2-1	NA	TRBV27	CASSRRLAGPRGWGEQFF	TGTGCCAGCAGCCGCCGACTAGCGGGACCCCGCGGGTGGGGTGAGCAGTTCTTC
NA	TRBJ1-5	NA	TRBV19	CASSISTGRYQPQHF	TGTGCCAGTAGTATAAGCACAGGGAGATATCAGCCCCAGCATTTT
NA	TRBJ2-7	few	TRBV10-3	CAIRSDSGRVEQYF	TGTGCCATCAGATCCGACTCTGGCAGGGTCGAGCAGTACTTC
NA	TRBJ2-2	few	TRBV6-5	CASSYSSRGELFF	TGTGCCAGCAGTTACTCGAGCCGAGGGGAGCTGTTTTTT
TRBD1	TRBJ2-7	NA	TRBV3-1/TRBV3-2	CASSRPGQPYEQYF	TGTGCCAGCAGCCGGCCGGGACAGCCCTACGAGCAGTACTTC
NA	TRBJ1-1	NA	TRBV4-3	CASSQERVRNTEAFF	TGCGCCAGCAGCCAAGAACGGGTCCGGAACACTGAAGCTTTCTTT
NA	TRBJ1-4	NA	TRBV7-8	CASRTGGSEKLFF	TGTGCCAGCAGAACAGGAGGGAGTGAAAAACTGTTTTTT
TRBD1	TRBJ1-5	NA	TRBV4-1	CASSQETGEYNQPQHF	TGCGCCAGCAGCCAAGAAACAGGGGAGTACAATCAGCCCCAGCATTTT
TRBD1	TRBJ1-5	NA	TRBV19	CASSTNRGRSLNQPQHF	TGTGCCAGTAGTACCAACAGGGGAAGGTCCCTCAATCAGCCCCAGCATTTT
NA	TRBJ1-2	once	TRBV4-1	CASSQEPGQTTNYGYTF	TGCGCCAGCAGCCAAGAACCCGGACAGACTACTAACTATGGCTACACCTTC
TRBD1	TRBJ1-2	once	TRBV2	CASSAQGVRYGYTF	TGTGCCAGCAGTGCACAGGGGGTTAGGTATGGCTACACCTTC
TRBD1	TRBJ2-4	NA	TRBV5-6	CASSGRDRGNIQYF	TGTGCCAGCAGCGGCCGGGACAGGGGAAACATTCAGTACTTC
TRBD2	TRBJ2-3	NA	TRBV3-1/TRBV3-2	CASSQAKLAGTDTQYF	TGTGCCAGCAGCCAGGCCAAACTAGCGGGCACAGATACGCAGTATTTT
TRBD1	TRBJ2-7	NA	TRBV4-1	CASSPRDRDTEQYF	TGCGCCAGCAGCCCTCGGGACAGGGACACCGAGCAGTACTTC
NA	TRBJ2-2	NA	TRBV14	CASSQGLRNTGELFF	TGTGCCAGCAGCCAAGGCTTGAGAAACACCGGGGAGCTGTTTTTT
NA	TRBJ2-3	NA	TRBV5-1	CASSLDRGGPDTQYF	TGCGCCAGCAGCTTGGACAGGGGGGGTCCAGATACGCAGTATTTT
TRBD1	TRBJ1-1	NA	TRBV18	CASSSQGDNTEAFF	TGTGCCAGCTCATCCCAGGGGGACAACACTGAAGCTTTCTTT
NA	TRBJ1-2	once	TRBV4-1	CASSQDRRFSNYGYTF	TGCGCCAGCAGCCAAGATAGGAGATTTTCTAACTATGGCTACACCTTC
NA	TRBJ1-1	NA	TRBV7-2	CASSFGRGTEAFF	TGTGCCAGCAGCTTCGGCCGGGGGACTGAAGCTTTCTTT
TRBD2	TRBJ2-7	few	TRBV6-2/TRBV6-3	CASSRGLAAYEQYF	TGTGCCAGCAGTAGAGGACTAGCGGCCTACGAGCAGTACTTC
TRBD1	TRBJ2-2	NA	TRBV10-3	CASNGRQGAGGELFF	TGTGCCTCCAATGGCCGGCAGGGGGCGGGCGGGGAGCTGTTTTTT
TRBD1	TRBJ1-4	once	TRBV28	CASSLEGAREKLFF	TGTGCCAGCAGTTTAGAGGGGGCGCGTGAAAAACTGTTTTTT
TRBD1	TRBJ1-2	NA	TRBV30	CAGDRTANYGYTF	TGTGCCGGGGACAGGACCGCTAACTATGGCTACACCTTC
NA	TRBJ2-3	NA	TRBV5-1	CASSLRAITDTQYF	TGCGCCAGCAGCTTGCGCGCCATCACAGATACGCAGTATTTT
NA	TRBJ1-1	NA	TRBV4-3	CASSQDVWGVNTEAFF	TGCGCCAGCAGCCAAGATGTGTGGGGGGTGAACACTGAAGCTTTCTTT
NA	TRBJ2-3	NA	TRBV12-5	CASGSLGGPSEDTQYF	TGTGCTAGTGGTTCCCTCGGGGGGCCTAGCGAAGATACGCAGTATTTT
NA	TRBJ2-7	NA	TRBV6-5	CASRPDAGNSYEQYF	TGTGCCAGCAGGCCAGACGCGGGAAACTCCTACGAGCAGTACTTC
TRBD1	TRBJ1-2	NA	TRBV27	CASRSTGGRGYTF	TGTGCCAGCAGATCGACAGGGGGCAGGGGCTACACCTTC
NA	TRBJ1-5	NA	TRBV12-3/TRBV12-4	CASTISNQPQHF	TGTGCCAGCACAATTAGCAATCAGCCCCAGCATTTT
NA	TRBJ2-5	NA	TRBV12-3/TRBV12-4	CASSQREARAQYF	TGTGCCAGCAGCCAGCGTGAGGCCAGGGCCCAGTACTTC
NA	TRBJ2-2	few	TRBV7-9	CASSRNNPHYRVGTGELFF	TGTGCCAGCAGCCGAAACAATCCCCACTACAGGGTAGGCACCGGGGAGCTGTTTTTT
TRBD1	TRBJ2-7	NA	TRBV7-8	CASSLAWDSSYEQYF	TGTGCCAGCAGCTTAGCGTGGGACAGCTCCTACGAGCAGTACTTC
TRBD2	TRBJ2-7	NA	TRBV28	CASSLASTSDNYEQYF	TGTGCCAGCAGTTTAGCCTCGACTAGCGATAACTACGAGCAGTACTTC
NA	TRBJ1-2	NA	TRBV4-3	CASNPGSDTSANYGYTF	TGCGCCAGCAACCCCGGGAGCGACACCTCTGCTAACTATGGCTACACCTTC
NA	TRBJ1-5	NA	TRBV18	CASSPRQDQPQHF	TGTGCCAGCTCACCGAGACAGGATCAGCCCCAGCATTTT
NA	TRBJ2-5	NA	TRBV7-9	CASSFGPASVVQETQYF	TGTGCCAGCAGCTTCGGGCCCGCTAGCGTAGTCCAAGAGACCCAGTACTTC
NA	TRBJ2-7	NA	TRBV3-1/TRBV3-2	CASSQGHDSYEQYF	TGTGCCAGCAGCCAGGGGCACGATTCCTACGAGCAGTACTTC
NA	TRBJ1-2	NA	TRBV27	CASSTHSSYGYTF	TGTGCCAGCAGTACCCACAGTTCCTATGGCTACACCTTC
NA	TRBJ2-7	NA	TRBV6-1	CASSELVYEEQYF	TGTGCCAGCAGTGAACTCGTGTACGAGGAGCAGTACTTC
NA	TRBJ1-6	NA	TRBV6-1	CASSDRGASPLHF	TGTGCCAGCAGTGACAGGGGCGCTTCACCCCTCCACTTT
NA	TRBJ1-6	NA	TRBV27	CASSTRPGVSPLHF	TGTGCCAGCAGTACCCGTCCGGGAGTTTCACCCCTCCACTTT
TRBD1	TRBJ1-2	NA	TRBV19	CASKDRGAYGYTF	TGTGCCAGTAAAGACAGGGGAGCCTATGGCTACACCTTC
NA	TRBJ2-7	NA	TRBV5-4	CASSSTTYEQYF	TGTGCCAGCAGCTCTACCACCTACGAGCAGTACTTC
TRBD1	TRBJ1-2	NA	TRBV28	CASSSLFGQALGSYTF	TGTGCCAGCAGTTCATTATTCGGACAGGCTTTGGGGAGCTACACCTTC
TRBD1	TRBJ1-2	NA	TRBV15	CATSRDRGAGGYTF	TGTGCCACCAGCAGAGACAGGGGGGCGGGTGGCTACACCTTC
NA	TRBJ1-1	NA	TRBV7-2	CASSLTGPTEAFF	TGTGCCAGCAGCTTAACAGGGCCCACTGAAGCTTTCTTT
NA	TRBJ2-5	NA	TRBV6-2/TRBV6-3	CASSSGPVHSSVVETQYF	TGTGCCAGCAGTTCGGGTCCGGTCCATTCTTCCGTCGTAGAGACCCAGTACTTC
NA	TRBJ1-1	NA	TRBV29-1	CSVEAGRVTEAFF	TGCAGCGTTGAAGCAGGGAGGGTCACTGAAGCTTTCTTT
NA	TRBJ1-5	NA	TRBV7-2	CASSSFDITQLPQHF	TGTGCCAGCAGCTCCTTCGACATAACGCAATTACCCCAGCATTTT